The 22 T cell receptor beta chains listed next were all sequenced from one sample in a study of spatial heterogeneity in lung cancer. General study results and limits: Expanded intratumoral alpha and beta TCR counts tracked tumor mutation counts.

Documented time point: sample taken at primary tumor resection. Their antigen targets remain unknown. TCRdb used MiXCR to reprocess the 5' RACE reads, holding one entry per CDR3 protein. The sample has some 22,000 distinct CDR3 sequences, roughly 3% seen once. Sequences were derived from lung tumor tissue, sampled at surgery. The origin of the receptors is a male donor with early-stage non-small cell lung cancer.

The chain couples TRBV30 to TRBJ1-1; D remains unclear. The CDR3 runs to 11 residues. The V gene lost 3 bases and the J gene lost 1 base, with 3 bases spanning the gap. Germline-derived CDR1 and CDR2 are GTSNPN and SVGIG (reference sequence). In nucleotides, the CDR3 is TGTGCCTGGAGCAGGAACACTGAAGCTTTCTTT. It translates to CAWSRNTEAFF. Full variable domain (missing parts from reference TRBV30 and TRBJ1-1): SQTIHQWPATLVQPVGSPLSLECTVEGTSNPNLYWYRQAAGRGLQLLFYSVGIGQISSEVPQNLSASRPQDRQFILSSKKLLLSDSGFYLCAWSRNTEAFFGQGTRLTVV.

This clonotype was seen a handful of times. This chain joins TRBV12-3 or TRBV12-4 and TRBJ2-3, with D unclear. The CDR3 has 12 amino acids. V shed 4 bases and J shed 7 bases, with 9 bases lying between them. CDR3 region: CASSSITNTQYF. The CDR3 DNA sequence: TGTGCCAGCAGTTCCATAACTAATACGCAGTATTTT.

This clonotype was counted many times. The chain carries TRBV28 and TRBJ1-6, with a tentative D call TRBD1 (6 bases). Trimming removed 6 bases from V and 0 bases from J, with 12 bases in between. CDR1 MDHEN and CDR2 SYDVKM come from the germline V gene. The CDR3 totals 16 residues. The CDR3 DNA sequence: TGTGCCAGCAGCCCCAGGGGAGGCTCCTATAATTCACCCCTCCACTTT. Encoded protein: CASSPRGGSYNSPLHF.

This clonotype is medium-sized. The chain links TRBV6-5 to TRBJ1-3; possible D gene TRBD1, 5 bases. The germline CDR1 and CDR2 sequences are MNHEY and SVGAGI. This CDR3 is built from 14 residues. The germline V and J ends were trimmed by 6 bases and 2 bases, with 11 bases remaining between them. The CDR3 here is CASSYGTAGNTIYF. The CDR3 nucleotides read TGTGCCAGCAGCTACGGGACCGCTGGAAACACCATATATTTT.

This clonotype showed up many times. The rearrangement links TRBV4-3 to TRBJ2-3; 8 bases are a match to TRBD2. V dropped 0 bases and J dropped 5; count of bases not matched to a gene: 10. Per the germline V gene, CDR1 is LGHNA and CDR2 is YSLEER. The CDR3 contains 17 residues. CDR3 nucleotide sequence: TGCGCCAGCAGCCAAGATCTGCCGGGAGGGCCGGGAGATACGCAGTATTTT. The encoded protein is CASSQDLPGGPGDTQYF.

The table lists this clonotype with many counts. The chain recombines TRBV12-3 or TRBV12-4 with TRBJ2-1; weak D call: TRBD2 (5 bases). The CDR3 is 16 amino acids. Trimming stripped 7 bases from V and 3 bases from J, with 19 bases between. This CDR3 is CASTYNSDFFYNEQFF. As DNA, the CDR3 is TGTGCCAGCACCTATAATAGCGATTTTTTCTACAATGAGCAGTTCTTC.

In this sample, this clonotype turned up many times. The chain recombines TRBV18 with TRBJ1-1; D unclear. CDR1 and CDR2 from the germline V gene are KGHSH and LQKENI. V was pared by 4 bases and J by 0 bases, with 3 bases between. The CDR3 is 12 amino acids. CDR3 region: CASSLMNTEAFF. In nucleotides, the CDR3 is TGTGCCAGCTCACTCATGAACACTGAAGCTTTCTTT.

This clonotype was counted at least ten times. The genes are TRBV20-1 and TRBJ1-2; 7 bases line up with TRBD1. The CDR3 extends over 14 amino acids. After removal of 3 bases from V and 4 bases from J, the junction contained 8 bases not matched to a gene. The germline CDR1 and CDR2 sequences are DFQATT and SNEGSKA (reference sequence). This CDR3 reads CSAREPGQIYGYTF. As DNA, the CDR3 is TGCAGTGCTAGGGAGCCGGGACAGATCTATGGCTACACCTTC.

The rearrangement joins TRBV28 to TRBJ2-7; tentatively, D is TRBD2 (5 bases). Trimming removed 4 bases from V and 5 bases from J, with 24 bases in between. CDR1 is MDHEN and CDR2 is SYDVKM in the germline V gene. The CDR3 contains 17 residues. CDR3 sequence: CASSSITSLSIFHEQYF. Here the CDR3 DNA reads TGTGCCAGCAGTTCCATCACTAGTCTCTCTATATTCCACGAGCAGTACTTC.

By sample share, this clonotype is medium-sized. The chain recombines TRBV13 with TRBJ1-2; D ambiguous. The ends were cut back, 0 bases at V and 11 bases at J, with 16 bases in the middle. The CDR3 runs 14 residues. Per the germline V gene, CDR1 is PRHDT and CDR2 is FYEKMQ (reference sequence). The CDR3 reads CASSLGDGGRLYTF. Here the CDR3 DNA reads TGTGCCAGCAGCTTAGGGGACGGAGGCCGACTGTACACCTTC. Variable domain in full (rest from reference TRBV13 and TRBJ1-2): AAGVIQSPRHLIKEKRETATLKCYPIPRHDTVYWYQQGPGQDPQFLISFYEKMQSDKGSIPDRFSAQQFSDYHSELNMSSLELGDSALYFCASSLGDGGRLYTFGSGTRLTVV.

Many counts were recorded for this clonotype. This sequence joins TRBV18 and TRBJ2-2; D is undetermined. The V gene lost 2 bases and the J gene lost 0 bases, with 7 bases spanning the gap. This CDR3 contains 15 residues. Germline V CDR1 and CDR2: KGHSH, LQKENI. CDR3 amino acids: CASSPVTANTGELFF. The CDR3 DNA reads TGTGCCAGCTCACCAGTCACAGCGAACACCGGGGAGCTGTTTTTT. The full variable domain, with the rest looked up from reference TRBV18 and TRBJ2-2, is NAGVMQNPRHLVRRRGQEARLRCSPMKGHSHVYWYRQLPEEGLKFMVYLQKENIIDESGMPKERFSAEFPKEGPSILRIQQVVRGDSAAYFCASSPVTANTGELFFGEGSRLTVL.

This clonotype has ten or more counts. The V gene is TRBV11-3, the J gene TRBJ2-7; 7 nucleotides agree with TRBD2. Trimming removed 1 base from V and 0 bases from J; junction bases left unmatched: 6. CDR3 size: 16 residues. The V gene's germline CDR1 is SGHNT and CDR2 YENEEA. CDR3 amino acids: CASSLGPASGSYEQYF. The CDR3 DNA follows: TGTGCCAGCAGCTTAGGCCCGGCTAGCGGCTCCTACGAGCAGTACTTC.

This clonotype was picked up many times. CDR3 nucleotide sequence: TGTGCCAGCAGCACAAGACAGGAGAACACCGGGGAGCTGTTTTTT. Translating it yields CASSTRQENTGELFF. The J gene is TRBJ2-2, the V gene TRBV11-3, with a possible D match to TRBD1 (6 bases). The CDR3 is 15 residues long. V was shortened by 5 bases and J by 1 base, with 11 bases between the two germline ends. From germline, CDR1 is SGHNT and CDR2 YENEEA.

This clonotype was seen repeatedly, ten times or more. The chain recombines TRBV6-5 with TRBJ1-1; D is possibly TRBD1 (5 bases). This CDR3 is 12 amino acids long. Germline values: CDR1 MNHEY, CDR2 SVGAGI. The DNA of the CDR3 is TGTCCTCGATCTGGGGGGAACACTGAAGCTTTCTTT. Its protein product is CPRSGGNTEAFF.

This clonotype was observed many times. This chain links TRBV3-1 with TRBJ2-3; TRBD2 aligns across 11 bases. The CDR3 contains 17 residues. CDR1 is LGHDT, CDR2 YNNKEL, per germline (reference sequence). The V segment lost 1 base and the J segment 4 bases; nucleotides outside the gene matches: 7. The CDR3 coding sequence is TGTGCCAGCAGCCAAGCCTCCGGGACTAGCGGATCAGATACGCAGTATTTT. Translation: CASSQASGTSGSDTQYF.

This clonotype was counted many times. The CDR3 loop is CASSLGGLYEQYF. For the CDR3, the DNA is TGCGCCAGCAGCTTGGGCGGACTATACGAGCAGTACTTC. This chain uses TRBV5-1 with TRBJ2-7; maybe TRBD2 (6 bases). The CDR3 has 13 residues. V was cut by 0 bases and J by 4 bases, with 8 bases left in between. Germline V gene lookup returns CDR1 SGHRS and CDR2 YFSETQ.

In its sample, this clonotype was seen many times. The rearrangement uses TRBV6-5 and TRBJ1-2, with TRBD1 matching 9 bases. In germline, CDR1 is MNHEY, CDR2 SVGAGI. V trimming: 4 bases; J trimming: 0 bases; junction bases outside the gene matches: 9. This CDR3 is 17 amino acids long. The CDR3 DNA follows: TGTGCCAGCAGTTCCCGCACAGGGGGCGCGACTAACTATGGCTACACCTTC. As protein: CASSSRTGGATNYGYTF.

This clonotype was seen at least ten times. V usage is TRBV7-9 and J usage is TRBJ2-5, with D tentatively TRBD2 (5 bases). Trimming removed 5 bases from V and 5 bases from J, with 15 bases in between. This CDR3 has 14 amino acids. CDR1 and CDR2 from the germline V gene are SEHNR and FQNEAQ (reference sequence). CDR3 residues: CASSHHVAGETQYF. CDR3 in DNA: TGTGCCAGCAGCCACCATGTGGCGGGCGAGACCCAGTACTTC.

Ten or more counts support this clonotype. This sequence joins TRBV29-1 and TRBJ2-3; D might be TRBD1 or TRBD2, each matching 6 bases. Germline V gene data show CDR1 as SQVTM and CDR2 as ANQGSEA. The CDR3 is 14 amino acids. V lost 8 bases and J lost 0, with 15 bases in between. The CDR3 sequence: CSSEGGDSTDTQYF. CDR3 coding DNA: TGCAGCTCAGAGGGGGGTGACAGCACAGATACGCAGTATTTT.

This clonotype was counted ten times or more. V is TRBV7-9 and J is TRBJ1-2; 7 positions match TRBD1. Germline V gene lookup returns CDR1 SEHNR and CDR2 FQNEAQ (reference sequence). J lost 3 bases, V lost 3 bases, and 1 base had no gene match. CDR3 length equals 13 residues. CDR3 residues: CASSFRGYYGYTF. The CDR3 coding sequence is TGTGCCAGCAGCTTCAGGGGGTACTATGGCTACACCTTC.

This clonotype showed up many times. The rearrangement uses TRBV7-3 and TRBJ2-6, with no clear D. The CDR3 consists of 15 residues. V was clipped by 3 bases and J by 2 bases, with 8 bases between them. Germline CDR1 is SGHTA and CDR2 is FQGTGA. The CDR3 loop reads CASSFRQPGANVLTF. The CDR3 coding sequence is TGTGCCAGCAGCTTTAGGCAACCTGGGGCCAACGTCCTGACTTTC. Full variable domain (missing parts from reference TRBV7-3 and TRBJ2-6): GAGVSQTPSNKVTEKGKYVELRCDPISGHTALYWYRQSLGQGPEFLIYFQGTGAADDSGLPNDRFFAVRPEGSVSTLKIQRTERGDSAVYLCASSFRQPGANVLTFGAGSRLTVL.

This clonotype was counted at least ten times. V and J are TRBV9 and TRBJ2-1; 13 nucleotides align to TRBD2. With 3 bases clipped from V and 4 bases from J, the junction kept 7 bases outside the gene matches. The CDR3 consists of 17 residues. Germline CDR1 SGDLS, CDR2 YYNGEE. CDR3 residues: CASSAGGLAGYYNEQFF. The CDR3, as DNA: TGTGCCAGCAGCGCCGGGGGACTAGCGGGATATTACAATGAGCAGTTCTTC.